Listed here is a single T cell receptor (beta chain). The data stem from a study of T cells expressing NK-cell markers. Study background: Sorted CD3+CD56-NKG2C+, CD3+CD56+NKG2C- and CD3+CD56+NKG2C+ T cells were the source of the TCR beta repertoires.

Following a re-call of the 5' RACE reads, TCRdb has one entry per CDR3 protein and lacks DNA. The sample data list 150,000 to 180,000 distinct CDR3 sequences. CDR1 SQVTM and CDR2 ANQGSEA come from the germline V gene. This CDR3 region has 11 residues. The TCR originated in a woman aged 45-59 years in good health. The sequenced sample was blood T cells: a sorted CD56 or NKG2C T cell subset, CD4+ or CD8+ T cells, or bulk PBMC T cells (not recorded which). The chain uses TRBV29-1 and TRBJ2-1. CDR3 region: CSVEDSRGEFF.